This TCR beta chain was recovered during a study of long-term antiretroviral therapy in people with HIV. General study results and limits: Patients on ART gained diversity, which nonetheless stayed below transplant donor controls.

Regarding this clone: Its antigen remains unknown.

From each donor, at least one pre-ART PBMC sample and at least two post-ART PBMC samples were obtained. Only United States sites treated participants with HIV. Samples were assayed with immunoSEQ v3.0 at survey level. Data came from immunoSEQ multiplex PCR; TCRdb stores just in-frame clones and leaves some out. The sample holds 25,000 to 30,000 clones, about 81% seen once. Germline CDR1 reads SGHNT; CDR2 reads YYREEE (reference sequence). Losses at the gene ends were 5 bases for V and 0 bases for J; bases not matched to a gene: 4. CDR3 length: 14 amino acids. The receptor's source is a man over 45 with HIV. The V and J genes are TRBV5-4 and TRBJ2-7, with 8 positions matching TRBD2. Sequencing was performed on unsorted PBMCs, taken 2.9 years after starting antiretroviral therapy. The DNA of the CDR3 is TGTGCCAGCAGGCCGGGAGGGGCCTCCTACGAGCAGTACTTC. Translation gives CASRPGGASYEQYF.